This paragraph covers one T cell receptor (beta chain) sequence. As yet, its antigen is unknown. CDR3 size: 14 residues. Trimming took off 2 bases at V and 8 bases at J, with 16 bases between the two ends. In germline, CDR1 is SGHKS, CDR2 YYEKEE (reference sequence). This sample is drawn from a study of T cell responses to AZD1222 COVID-19 vaccine. Here immunoSEQ multiplex PCR was the method, and the copy in TCRdb shows in-frame clones only, minus some. The table lists 100,000 to 150,000 clones, about 89% of them singletons, with around 10% in the top ten. Study-wide points: Elevations in Spike-specific TCR breadth and depth followed administration of two AZD1222 doses. Spike was spanned by vaccine-associated CD4 TCRs, with dominance at 160-218 and 743-854. White British donors predominated, females outnumbered males, and clonal diversity was possibly underestimated.

The chain uses TRBV5-5 and TRBJ1-2, with D perhaps matching TRBD1 (5 bases). This sequence was found in an adult in good health. The starting material was peripheral blood, obtained on day 0 of MenACWY control vaccination. In nucleotides, the CDR3 is TGTGCCAGCAGCTTTTGGCCCGCAGGGTCCGGCTACACCTTC. Translated, it gives CASSFWPAGSGYTF. Together with reference TRBV5-5 and TRBJ1-2, the CDR3 gives the full variable domain: DAGVTQSPTHLIKTRGQQVTLRCSPISGHKSVSWYQQVLGQGPQFIFQYYEKEERGRGNFPDRFSARQFPNYSSELNVNALLLGDSALYLCASSFWPAGSGYTFGSGTRLTVV.